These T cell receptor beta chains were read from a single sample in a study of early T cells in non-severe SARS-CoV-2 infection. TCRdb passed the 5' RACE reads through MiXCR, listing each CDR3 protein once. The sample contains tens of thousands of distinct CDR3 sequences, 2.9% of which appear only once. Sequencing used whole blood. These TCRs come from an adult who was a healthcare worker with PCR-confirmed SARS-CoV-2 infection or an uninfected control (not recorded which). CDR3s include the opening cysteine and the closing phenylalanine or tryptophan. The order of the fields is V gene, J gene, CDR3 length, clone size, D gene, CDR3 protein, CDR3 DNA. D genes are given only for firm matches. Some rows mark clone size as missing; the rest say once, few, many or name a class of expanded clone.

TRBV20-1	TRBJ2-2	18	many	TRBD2	CSAHLPGTSGGPTGELFF	TGCAGTGCCCACCTACCCGGGACTAGCGGGGGTCCCACCGGGGAGCTGTTTTTT
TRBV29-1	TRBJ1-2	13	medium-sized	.	CSVEQGIVSGYTF	TGCAGCGTTGAACAGGGGATAGTCTCTGGCTACACCTTC
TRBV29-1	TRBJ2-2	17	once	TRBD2	CSVEGVGIGGGPGQLFF	TGCAGCGTTGAAGGGGTTGGCATCGGCGGGGGGCCCGGGCAGCTGTTTTTT
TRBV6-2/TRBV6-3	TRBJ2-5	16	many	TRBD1	CASSDRGLLFHETQYF	TGTGCCAGCAGTGACAGGGGGCTACTATTTCACGAGACCCAGTACTTC
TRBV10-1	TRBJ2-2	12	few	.	CASSDIAGELFF	TGCGCCAGCAGCGATATTGCCGGGGAGCTGTTTTTT
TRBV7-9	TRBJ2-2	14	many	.	CASSPDFNTGELFF	TGTGCCAGCAGCCCGGACTTTAACACCGGGGAGCTGTTTTTT
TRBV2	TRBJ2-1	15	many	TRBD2	CASRTTSGGYNEQFF	TGTGCCAGCAGAACGACTAGCGGGGGGTACAATGAGCAGTTCTTC
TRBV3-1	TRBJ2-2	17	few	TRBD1	CASGTGTGGFVTGELFF	TGTGCCAGCGGAACCGGGACAGGGGGCTTTGTCACCGGGGAGCTGTTTTTT
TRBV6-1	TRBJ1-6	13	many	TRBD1	CASNDRGNSPLHF	TGTGCCAGCAACGACAGGGGCAATTCACCCCTCCACTTT
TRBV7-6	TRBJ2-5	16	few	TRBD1	CASSSRQGLTQETQYF	TGTGCCAGCAGCTCTAGACAGGGATTGACCCAAGAGACCCAGTACTTC
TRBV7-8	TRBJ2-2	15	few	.	CASSLTGSNTGELFF	TGTGCCAGCAGCCTTACGGGGTCGAACACCGGGGAGCTGTTTTTT
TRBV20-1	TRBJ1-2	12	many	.	CSARPDSYGYTF	TGCAGTGCTAGACCCGATTCCTATGGCTACACCTTC
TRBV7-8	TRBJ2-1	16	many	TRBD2	CASSHTPGRVDNEQFF	TGTGCCAGCAGCCATACCCCGGGGAGGGTGGATAATGAGCAGTTCTTC
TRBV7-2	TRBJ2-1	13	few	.	CASSLGDRNEQFF	TGTGCCAGCAGCTTAGGCGACCGCAATGAGCAGTTCTTC
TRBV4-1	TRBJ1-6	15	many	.	CASSQSGGIRSPLHF	TGCGCCAGCAGCCAATCGGGGGGTATTCGGTCACCCCTCCACTTT
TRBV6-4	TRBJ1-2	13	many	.	CASRRSVVSGYTF	TGTGCCAGCAGACGGTCGGTAGTAAGCGGCTACACCTTC
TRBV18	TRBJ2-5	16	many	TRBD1	CASSPQRTGAWETQYF	TGTGCCAGCTCACCACAGAGGACAGGGGCATGGGAGACCCAGTACTTC
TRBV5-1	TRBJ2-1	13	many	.	CASSLQVDNEQFF	TGCGCCAGCAGCCTTCAGGTAGACAATGAGCAGTTCTTC
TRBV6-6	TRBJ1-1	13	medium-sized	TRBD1	CASIGQGATEAFF	TGTGCCAGCATTGGACAGGGGGCTACTGAAGCTTTCTTT
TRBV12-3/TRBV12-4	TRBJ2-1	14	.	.	CASSTGIRHNEQFF	TGTGCCAGCAGCACAGGGATCAGGCACAATGAGCAGTTCTTC
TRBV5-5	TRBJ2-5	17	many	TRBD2	CASSFRGERGPRETQYF	TGTGCCAGCAGCTTCCGGGGAGAGCGGGGGCCGCGGGAGACCCAGTACTTC
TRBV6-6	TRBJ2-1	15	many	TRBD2	CASSPSGGSYNEQFF	TGTGCCAGCAGCCCGAGCGGGGGCTCCTACAATGAGCAGTTCTTC
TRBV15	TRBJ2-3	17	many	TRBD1	CATSRRKDRGYTDTQYF	TGTGCCACCAGCAGACGTAAGGACAGGGGGTACACAGATACGCAGTATTTT
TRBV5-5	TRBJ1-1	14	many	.	CASSLEWGLTEAFF	TGTGCCAGCAGCTTGGAATGGGGCCTCACTGAAGCTTTCTTT